This T cell receptor beta chain was sequenced in a study of blood T cells in healthy people across ages. The CDR3 is made up of 14 amino acids. The germline V gene encodes CDR1 SQVTM and CDR2 ANQGSEA. The trim removed 6 bases at V and 7 bases at J, leaving 9 bases unmatched. Each sample had at least 6 million PBMCs isolated. A sample-barcoded 5' primer and a J-beta primer mix were used in a second PCR of roughly 7 to 11 cycles. TCRdb re-called the 5' RACE reads with MiXCR, one entry per CDR3 protein. This sample has 890,000 or so distinct CDR3 sequences; approximately 67% occur once, and the top ten carry around 30%. This clonotype occurred a few times.

The chain carries TRBV29-1 and TRBJ2-1, with 10 nucleotides matching TRBD2. Sequenced input: blood. The receptor was derived from a man in his thirties or forties in good health. CDR3 protein: CSVAGTSDINEQFF. CDR3 nucleotides: TGCAGCGTAGCCGGGACTAGCGACATAAATGAGCAGTTCTTC.